This TCR beta chain was sequenced during a study of early T cells in non-severe SARS-CoV-2 infection. Overall study context: Sequencing was performed on bulk RNA from unsorted whole blood, leaving chains unpaired. Study outcomes and limitations: The study's VDJdb matching favored anti-spike CD8 responses and missed private and CD4 specificities.

The V gene lost 3 bases and the J gene lost 12 bases, with 10 bases spanning the gap. The CDR3 has 11 residues. Per germline, CDR1 KGHDR and CDR2 SFDVKD. Attachment of unique molecular identifiers was made to individual cDNA molecules. TCRdb itself ran the 5' RACE reads through MiXCR, one entry per CDR3 protein. The profile shows approximately 35,000 distinct CDR3 sequences, approximately 5.2% of them singletons. This clonotype was detected ten times or more. The antigen is unknown. This receptor was obtained from an adult who was a healthcare worker with PCR-confirmed SARS-CoV-2 infection or an uninfected control (not recorded which). Material for sequencing was whole blood. This chain links TRBV24-1 with TRBJ1-1; possible D gene TRBD1, 6 bases. CDR3 protein: CATSDTDRTFF. DNA of the CDR3: TGTGCCACCAGTGATACCGACAGGACTTTCTTT.